The 22 T cell receptor beta chains below all came from one sample that was sequenced in a study of response to subunit inactivated influenza vaccine listed by TCRdb under 2018. The library was built by means of RT-PCR. Sequencer: Illumina HiSeq 2500. In TCRdb, the public reads were trimmed at Q25 with fastp and aligned with MiXCR, with productive beta chains retained. A single entry per CDR3 protein holds the most common genes and DNA from its merged rows. The table for this sample lists approximately 680,000 distinct CDR3 sequences; 15% to 17% of them were counted only once. The top ten clones comprise around a tenth of the sample. The specimen was PBMCs from blood, collected roughly 12 days after vaccination. These receptors came from a man aged 45 to 65 who received an inactivated influenza vaccine. Donor details come from another sample of the same person, matched by shared clones.

This clonotype was detected only a few times. The chain couples TRBV7-2 to TRBJ2-7, with 10 bases fitting TRBD1. Trimming cost V 5 bases and J 5 bases; bases outside gene matches: 6. The CDR3 runs to 14 residues. Germline loops: CDR1 SGHTA, CDR2 FQGNSA. The CDR3 loop is CASSLWDRGHEQYF. CDR3 coding DNA: TGTGCCAGCAGCCTATGGGACAGGGGCCACGAGCAGTACTTC.

This clonotype was observed at least ten times. The J gene is TRBJ2-3, the V gene TRBV6-6, with D possibly matching TRBD1 (6 bases). The length of the CDR3 is 13 residues. Germline values: CDR1 MNHNY, CDR2 SVGAGI (reference sequence). The V end was cut by 5 bases, the J end by 9 bases, with 15 bases between. CDR3 bases: TGTGCCAGCAGTCACGAGAATGGGGGCACGCAGTATTTT. It specifies CASSHENGGTQYF.

The table lists this clonotype with a few counts. J is TRBJ2-5 and V is TRBV3-1; 12 nucleotides match TRBD1. Germline-derived CDR1 and CDR2 are LGHDT and YNNKEL (reference sequence). The CDR3 totals 16 residues. V shed 4 bases, J shed 5 bases, and the junction held 8 bases outside the gene matches. The CDR3 coding sequence is TGTGCCAGCAGCCCTCAGGGGACAGGGGGCCCGGAGACCCAGTACTTC. Residues: CASSPQGTGGPETQYF.

This clonotype was seen more than once but under ten times. The rearrangement links TRBV5-5 to TRBJ1-5, with 9 bases that match TRBD1. Germline V gene sequence: CDR1 SGHKS, CDR2 YYEKEE (reference sequence). This CDR3 spans 15 amino acids. Trimming cost V 4 bases and J 6 bases; bases outside gene matches: 8. The CDR3 loop reads CASSPGQGLSQPQHF. Written as DNA, the CDR3 is TGTGCCAGCAGCCCGGGACAGGGTTTATCTCAGCCCCAGCATTTT.

This clonotype was seen repeatedly, ten times or more. Here the CDR3 reads CASSYGEVYGYTF. CDR3 coding DNA: TGTGCCAGCAGCTATGGCGAAGTCTATGGCTACACCTTC. This sequence joins TRBV7-9 and TRBJ1-2; D call uncertain. V shed 4 bases and J shed 4 bases, with 10 bases lying between them. The CDR3 spans 13 residues. The V gene's germline CDR1 is SEHNR and CDR2 FQNEAQ (reference sequence).

The genes are TRBV12-3 or TRBV12-4 and TRBJ2-3, with 9 nucleotides matching TRBD2. This CDR3 contains 15 residues. V was pared by 3 bases and J by 4 bases, with 5 bases of the junction left unmatched. The CDR3 spells CASSFGGGASDTQYF. The CDR3, as DNA: TGTGCCAGCAGTTTCGGCGGGGGGGCTTCAGATACGCAGTATTTT.

The sample holds a few counts of this clonotype. CDR3 protein: CASNRIAERGPYNEQFF. The CDR3 DNA sequence: TGTGCCAGCAACCGAATAGCCGAGAGGGGGCCCTACAATGAGCAGTTCTTC. The rearrangement uses TRBV7-8 and TRBJ2-1; 7 bases map to TRBD1. Trimming took 7 bases from V and 2 from J; bases not matched to a gene: 14. CDR3 length: 17 residues. From germline, CDR1 is SGHVS and CDR2 FQNEAQ.

This clonotype was seen many times. The chain uses TRBV29-1 and TRBJ2-7, with D hard to call. Germline CDR1 is SQVTM and CDR2 is ANQGSEA. V lost 3 bases, J lost 8 bases, and 11 bases lay in between. There are 11 residues in the CDR3. CDR3 amino acids: CSVESPEQQYF. The CDR3 DNA is TGCAGCGTTGAGTCCCCCGAACAGCAGTACTTC.

This clonotype was picked up a small number of times. The V and J genes are TRBV20-1 and TRBJ2-5; TRBD1 is a possible D gene (6 bases). CDR3 size: 14 residues. Trimming pared 1 base from V and 4 bases from J, leaving 13 bases between. Per the germline V gene, CDR1 is DFQATT and CDR2 is SNEGSKA (reference sequence). The CDR3 region is CSARVQGFGETQYF. CDR3 nucleotide sequence: TGCAGTGCTAGAGTCCAGGGGTTTGGAGAGACCCAGTACTTC.

On this clonotype: One junction end disagrees with the germline gene, perhaps due to a read error. The chain couples TRBV7-9 to TRBJ1-4, with no clear D. Germline CDR1 reads SEHNR; CDR2 reads FQNEAQ (reference sequence). The CDR3 covers 14 residues. This CDR3 reads CTSSSAATNEKLFF. The CDR3, as DNA: TGTACCAGCAGCTCGGCGGCAACTAATGAAAAACTGTTTTTT.

This clonotype was observed a few times. This sequence joins TRBV7-9 and TRBJ2-5; D might be TRBD1 or TRBD2, each matching 6 bases. CDR1 and CDR2 (germline): SEHNR, FQNEAQ (reference sequence). There are 16 residues in the CDR3. Trimming removed 5 bases from V and 5 bases from J, with 21 bases in between. The CDR3 DNA follows: TGTGCCAGCAGCCTAATTTCCGGTGGAGGGGGGGAGACCCAGTACTTC. Translating it yields CASSLISGGGGETQYF.

The chain is built from TRBV21-1 and TRBJ2-5. TRBV21-1 is classified as a pseudogene. This CDR3 contains 14 residues. CDR3 DNA: TGTGCCAGCAGCAATAGGGGGCACGAAGAGACCCAGTACTTC. Amino acid sequence: CASSNRGHEETQYF.

This clonotype was picked up a small number of times. J is TRBJ1-2 and V is TRBV7-9; 12 positions agree with TRBD1. The V segment lost 5 bases and the J segment 8 bases; nucleotides outside the gene matches: 6. The CDR3 runs 14 residues. Germline CDR1 reads SEHNR; CDR2 reads FQNEAQ (reference sequence). The DNA of the CDR3 is TGTGCCAGCAGCACCGAGGGGACAGGGGGCGGCTACACCTTC. Residues: CASSTEGTGGGYTF.

This rearrangement joins TRBV20-1 to TRBJ1-1; 12 bases fit TRBD1. Germline values: CDR1 DFQATT, CDR2 SNEGSKA (reference sequence). V gave up 6 bases and J gave up 4 bases; unmatched junction bases: 6. This CDR3 spans 14 amino acids. CDR3 protein: CSAYWDRGPTEAFF. The CDR3 DNA is TGCAGTGCATACTGGGACAGGGGGCCCACTGAAGCTTTCTTT.

The rearrangement uses TRBV4-1 and TRBJ1-6; possible D gene TRBD1, 6 bases. In germline, CDR1 is MGHRA, CDR2 YSYEKL. CDR3 length equals 15 residues. The V end lost 3 bases, the J end lost 3 bases, and 9 bases lay between the germline ends. CDR3 sequence reads: CASSHRQDYNSPLHF. For the CDR3, the DNA is TGCGCCAGCAGCCACCGACAGGACTATAATTCACCCCTCCACTTT.

This clonotype has more than one count but fewer than ten. The chain uses TRBV29-1 and TRBJ2-7; the match to TRBD2 covers 10 bases. Trimming cost V 6 bases and J 3 bases; bases outside gene matches: 8. CDR1 SQVTM and CDR2 ANQGSEA come from the germline V gene. CDR3 length equals 14 residues. The CDR3 sequence is CSVRAGGLSYEQYF. DNA for the CDR3: TGCAGCGTCCGAGCGGGAGGGCTGAGCTACGAGCAGTACTTC.

A few counts support this clonotype. The rearrangement joins TRBV9 to TRBJ2-3, with TRBD1 as a possible D gene (5 bases). Trimming took 2 bases from V and 0 from J, leaving 13 bases between them. CDR1 and CDR2 (germline): SGDLS, YYNGEE. The CDR3 length is 16 residues. The CDR3 region is CASSVIEDTSTDTQYF. In DNA, the CDR3 is TGTGCCAGCAGCGTTATAGAGGACACAAGCACAGATACGCAGTATTTT.

This clonotype was seen at least ten times. The chain links TRBV6-1 to TRBJ2-7; 9 bases agree with TRBD2. Germline loops: CDR1 MNHNS, CDR2 SASEGT. CDR3 length equals 16 residues. J lost 2 bases, V lost 5 bases, and 10 bases had no gene match. The CDR3 is CASSQRLADFTYEQYF. CDR3 DNA sequence: TGTGCCAGCAGTCAACGACTAGCGGATTTTACCTACGAGCAGTACTTC.

There are a few counts of this clonotype. The V and J genes are TRBV11-2 and TRBJ1-3; tentative D call: TRBD1 (6 bases). Trimming removed 5 bases from V and 0 bases from J, with 8 bases in between. The germline gives CDR1 SGHAT, CDR2 FQNNGV. The CDR3 has 14 residues. The CDR3 protein is CASSGQRSGNTIYF. The DNA of the CDR3 is TGTGCCAGCAGCGGACAGCGCTCTGGAAACACCATATATTTT.

This chain connects TRBV7-2 to TRBJ2-1; weak D call: TRBD2 (7 bases). The germline V and J ends were trimmed by 6 bases and 0 bases, with 15 bases remaining between them. CDR1 SGHTA and CDR2 FQGNSA come from the germline V gene. The CDR3 spans 16 residues. The CDR3 DNA reads as TGTGCCAGCAGGACGGGGGGCGCCAGCTCCTACAATGAGCAGTTCTTC. This sequence encodes CASRTGGASSYNEQFF. Supplemented by reference TRBV7-2 and TRBJ2-1, the full variable domain reads GAGVSQSPSNKVTEKGKDVELRCDPISGHTALYWYRQSLGQGLEFLIYFQGNSAPDKSGLPSDRFSAERTGGSVSTLTIQRTQQEDSAVYLCASRTGGASSYNEQFFGPGTRLTVL.

A few counts support this clonotype. This chain connects TRBV30 to TRBJ2-1, with 16 bases lining up with TRBD2. In germline, CDR1 is GTSNPN, CDR2 SVGIG (reference sequence). This CDR3 is built from 17 residues. The V segment lost 0 bases and the J segment 2 bases; nucleotides outside the gene matches: 1. CDR3: CAWSVGTSGGAYNEQFF. The CDR3, as DNA: TGTGCCTGGAGTGTCGGGACTAGCGGGGGGGCCTACAATGAGCAGTTCTTC.

This chain uses TRBV20-1 with TRBJ2-5, with TRBD1 as a possible D gene (6 bases). Germline lookup yields CDR1 DFQATT and CDR2 SNEGSKA (reference sequence). V was clipped by 5 bases and J by 6 bases, with 13 bases between them. The CDR3 spans 12 residues. In DNA, the CDR3 is TGCAGTGCTTCGTGGACAGAACAGACCCAGTACTTC. This translates into CSASWTEQTQYF.